Shown below are 30 T cell receptor beta chains from a single sample sequenced in a study of shared clonotypes between healthy human individuals. Some clones are missing from TCRdb's copy, which holds only in-frame ones; the method was immunoSEQ multiplex PCR. Among approximately 2,000,000 clones listed, about 90% were seen once. Input material: naive CD4+ T cells from PBMCs. The subset: CD45RA+ positively selected. All receptors derive from a young man in good health. Some clones in this sample may be carry-over from other donors' samples.

V is TRBV7-8 and J is TRBJ2-7; D might be TRBD1 or TRBD2, each matching 5 bases. The CDR3 has 13 residues. Germline V gene lookup returns CDR1 SGHVS and CDR2 FQNEAQ. Trimming stripped 5 bases from V and 2 bases from J, with 10 bases between. The CDR3 here is CASSRDHTYEQYF. CDR3 sequence (DNA): TGTGCCAGCAGCCGGGACCATACCTACGAGCAGTACTTC.

In DNA form, the CDR3 reads TGTGCCAGCAGTTTCGCAGACTTCTCTGGAAACACCATATATTTT. It encodes CASSFADFSGNTIYF. The chain is built from TRBV28 and TRBJ1-3, with no clear D. The germline V gene encodes CDR1 MDHEN and CDR2 SYDVKM. CDR3 length equals 15 residues. Trimming took off 3 bases at V and 0 bases at J, with 9 bases between the two ends. The full variable domain, completed using reference TRBV28 and TRBJ1-3, is DVKVTQSSRYLVKRTGEKVFLECVQDMDHENMFWYRQDPGLGLRLIYFSYDVKMKEKGDIPEGYSVSREKKERFSLILESASTNQTSMYLCASSFADFSGNTIYFGEGSWLTVV.

This chain connects TRBV19 to TRBJ2-1; 8 bases are shared with TRBD2. The CDR3 is 15 amino acids. V dropped 5 bases and J dropped 3; count of bases not matched to a gene: 6. The germline CDR1 and CDR2 sequences are LNHDA and SQIVND (reference sequence). The CDR3 DNA follows: TGTGCCAGTAGTCCAAGGGGACTAGGCTACAATGAGCAGTTCTTC. It translates to CASSPRGLGYNEQFF.

On this clone itself: The sample holds other DNA sequences that translate to the same CDR3. The chain combines TRBV9 with TRBJ2-7; D is undetermined. The V gene's germline CDR1 is SGDLS and CDR2 YYNGEE. This CDR3 has 12 amino acids. V lost 4 bases and J 0 bases, leaving 5 bases between the germline ends. The CDR3 loop reads CASSPGSYEQYF. In nucleotides, the CDR3 is TGTGCCAGCAGCCCAGGCTCCTACGAGCAGTACTTC.

The chain carries TRBV28 and TRBJ1-5; D remains ambiguous. In germline, CDR1 is MDHEN, CDR2 SYDVKM. Trimming removed 4 bases from V and 0 bases from J, with 16 bases in between. The CDR3 loop spans 17 amino acids. DNA of the CDR3: TGTGCCAGCAGTTATCCGCTAGAAATTCTTAGCAATCAGCCCCAGCATTTT. It codes for CASSYPLEILSNQPQHF.

The rearrangement uses TRBV7-6 and TRBJ2-7, with D maybe TRBD2 (6 bases). V shed 6 bases and J shed 4 bases, with 22 bases lying between them. This CDR3 contains 16 residues. CDR1 and CDR2 (germline): SGHVS, FNYEAQ. The DNA of the CDR3 is TGTGCCAGCAGTCCAACTCCGGGGGTCAGCGGTTACGAGCAGTACTTC. Its protein is CASSPTPGVSGYEQYF.

The chain carries TRBV7-9 and TRBJ1-1; the D is unclear. Trimming pared 3 bases from V and 1 base from J, leaving 9 bases between. The germline V gene encodes CDR1 SEHNR and CDR2 FQNEAQ (reference sequence). This CDR3 is 14 amino acids long. CDR3 coding DNA: TGTGCCAGCAGCTTTTGGTCAACGAACACTGAAGCTTTCTTT. It codes for CASSFWSTNTEAFF.

The chain has TRBV29-1 and TRBJ1-2; no clear D gene. The CDR3 spans 12 residues. Looked up from germline, CDR1 is SQVTM and CDR2 is ANQGSEA. V lost 6 bases, J lost 3 bases, and 11 bases lay in between. The CDR3 coding sequence is TGCAGCGTCCGCGAGTTGGACTATGGCTACACCTTC. This encodes CSVRELDYGYTF.

The J gene is TRBJ1-1, the V gene TRBV18, with D maybe TRBD1 (5 bases). There are 16 residues in the CDR3. Germline V gene lookup returns CDR1 KGHSH and CDR2 LQKENI. Trimming cost V 3 bases and J 1 base, with 15 bases left between them. CDR3 DNA sequence: TGTGCCAGCTCACCTCTCGAGGGCGGGGGGAACACTGAAGCTTTCTTT. The encoded protein is CASSPLEGGGNTEAFF.

This clone was counted once. A read error may be the cause here, since a much bigger clone is one base away. Other DNA sequences in this sample translate to the same CDR3. V and J are TRBV9 and TRBJ1-1; D not resolved. The V end lost 2 bases, the J end lost 1 base, and 6 bases lay between the germline ends. CDR1 and CDR2 (germline): SGDLS, YYNGEE. The CDR3 covers 13 residues. The CDR3 bases are TGTGCCAGCAGCGTTGCGGGGAACACTGAAGCTTTCTTT. It encodes CASSVAGNTEAFF.

The genes are TRBV5-6 and TRBJ2-3, with D uncertain. Trimming stripped 2 bases from V and 4 bases from J, with 11 bases between. Germline V CDR1 and CDR2: SGHDT, YYEEEE. The CDR3 length is 14 residues. CDR3 DNA: TGTGCCAGCAGCTTTAGACCTGGGTCAGATACGCAGTATTTT. Encoded protein: CASSFRPGSDTQYF.

The chain carries TRBV30 and TRBJ2-2; D tentatively fits TRBD1 or TRBD2 (5 bases each). The CDR3 totals 15 residues. Germline V lookup: CDR1 GTSNPN, CDR2 SVGIG (reference sequence). V was trimmed by 5 bases and J by 4 bases, leaving 17 bases between them. The CDR3 is CAWVTGLAGTGELFF. CDR3 nucleotides: TGTGCCTGGGTCACGGGGCTAGCCGGCACCGGGGAGCTGTTTTTT.

The V gene is TRBV6-1, the J gene TRBJ1-4, with TRBD1 identical over 10 bases. CDR3 length: 18 residues. Trimming at V came to 4 bases and at J to 6 bases, leaving 14 bases not matched to a gene. The germline CDR1 and CDR2 sequences are MNHNS and SASEGT. CDR3 amino acids: CASSVGVLAGTGDEKLFF. Written as DNA, the CDR3 is TGTGCCAGCAGTGTGGGGGTCCTAGCCGGGACAGGGGATGAAAAACTGTTTTTT.

The J gene is TRBJ2-7, the V gene TRBV5-1; the match to TRBD1 covers 11 bases. CDR1 and CDR2 (germline): SGHRS, YFSETQ. V dropped 3 bases and J dropped 10; count of bases not matched to a gene: 6. The CDR3 covers 13 residues. CDR3 sequence: CASSSGQGAVQYF. CDR3 nucleotides: TGCGCCAGCAGCTCAGGACAGGGGGCAGTTCAGTACTTC.

The chain joins TRBV6-6 to TRBJ1-5; D gene ambiguous. This CDR3 contains 13 residues. V was shortened by 7 bases and J by 12 bases, with 19 bases between the two germline ends. Germline CDR1 and CDR2: MNHNY and SVGAGI (reference sequence). The CDR3, as DNA: TGTGCCAGCACCCTGGGCGGTGGGAGGCACCAGCATTTT. As protein: CASTLGGGRHQHF.

The chain couples TRBV2 to TRBJ1-3, with 9 bases aligning to TRBD1. V shed 4 bases, J shed 0 bases, and the junction held 7 bases outside the gene matches. Germline V lookup: CDR1 SNHLY, CDR2 FYNNEI. CDR3 size: 17 residues. In DNA, the CDR3 is TGTGCCAGCAGTGGGGAGGCGGACAGGGGCTCTGGAAACACCATATATTTT. Amino acid sequence: CASSGEADRGSGNTIYF.

As for this clone: Within the sample, other DNA sequences also encode this same CDR3. The chain couples TRBV5-1 to TRBJ2-5; D gene unclear. CDR1 SGHRS and CDR2 YFSETQ come from the germline V gene. The CDR3 spans 13 residues. V lost 0 bases and J lost 1, with 4 bases in between. The CDR3 nucleotides read TGCGCCAGCAGCTTGGTCGGCCAAGAGACCCAGTACTTC. Protein product: CASSLVGQETQYF. Supplemented by reference TRBV5-1 and TRBJ2-5, the full variable domain reads KAGVTQTPRYLIKTRGQQVTLSCSPISGHRSVSWYQQTPGQGLQFLFEYFSETQRNKGNFPGRFSGRQFSNSRSEMNVSTLELGDSALYLCASSLVGQETQYFGPGTRLLVL.

This chain links TRBV27 with TRBJ2-7; D might be TRBD1 (6 bases). The length of the CDR3 is 17 residues. Trimming shortened V by 8 bases and J by 0 bases, and 23 bases separated the two germline ends. Looked up from germline, CDR1 is MNHEY and CDR2 is SMNVEV (reference sequence). The CDR3 DNA reads TGTGCCAGCGGGCGTTCAAAGCTCGACAGGAGCTCCTACGAGCAGTACTTC. Protein product: CASGRSKLDRSSYEQYF.

The V gene is TRBV7-2, the J gene TRBJ1-2; no definite D call. Trimming stripped 5 bases from V and 8 bases from J, with 21 bases between. The CDR3 runs 15 residues. The V gene's germline CDR1 is SGHTA and CDR2 FQGNSA. The CDR3: CASSKLTPLEGGYTF. The CDR3 bases are TGTGCCAGCAGCAAGCTTACCCCCCTGGAAGGCGGCTACACCTTC.

The chain carries TRBV18 and TRBJ1-5; 7 nucleotides match TRBD1. The J segment lost 6 bases and the V segment lost 2 bases, leaving 4 bases of the junction unmatched. CDR1 KGHSH and CDR2 LQKENI come from the germline V gene. The length of the CDR3 is 14 residues. The CDR3, as DNA: TGTGCCAGCTCACCATCAGGGGGTAGTCAGCCCCAGCATTTT. Residues: CASSPSGGSQPQHF.

This sequence joins TRBV19 and TRBJ2-2; TRBD2 agrees at 9 bases. V dropped 4 bases and J dropped 0; count of bases not matched to a gene: 3. CDR1 is LNHDA and CDR2 is SQIVND in the germline V gene (reference sequence). This CDR3 region has 16 residues. Written as DNA, the CDR3 is TGTGCCAGTAGTAACATAGCGGGAGCGAACACCGGGGAGCTGTTTTTT. As protein: CASSNIAGANTGELFF.

The J gene is TRBJ2-4, the V gene TRBV9; the D is unclear. Looked up from germline, CDR1 is SGDLS and CDR2 is YYNGEE. The CDR3 contains 15 residues. With 3 bases removed from V and 0 bases from J, the gap between germline ends came to 10 bases. The CDR3: CASSEGLIAKNIQYF. The CDR3 region has the DNA TGTGCCAGCAGCGAGGGATTGATAGCCAAAAACATTCAGTACTTC.

The J gene is TRBJ1-1, the V gene TRBV7-9; 7 bases agree with TRBD1. The V and J ends lost 4 bases and 1 base, in that order; junction bases with no gene match: 12. CDR3 size: 17 residues. From germline, CDR1 is SEHNR and CDR2 FQNEAQ (reference sequence). CDR3 DNA sequence: TGTGCCAGCAGCTCACCGGTAGGGGGCTCGGGGAACACTGAAGCTTTCTTT. This encodes CASSSPVGGSGNTEAFF. Full variable domain (outside the CDR3, taken from reference TRBV7-9 and TRBJ1-1): DTGVSQNPRHKITKRGQNVTFRCDPISEHNRLYWYRQTLGQGPEFLTYFQNEAQLEKSRLLSDRFSAERPKGSFSTLEIQRTEQGDSAMYLCASSSPVGGSGNTEAFFGQGTRLTVV.

The CDR3 DNA is TGTGCCAGCAGCCCCCGACTAGCGGGAGGGACCCCAGATACGCAGTATTTT. It encodes CASSPRLAGGTPDTQYF. The chain uses TRBV7-2 and TRBJ2-3; TRBD2 matches 14 bases. The CDR3 totals 17 residues. Germline V gene sequence: CDR1 SGHTA, CDR2 FQGNSA. The V segment lost 5 bases and the J segment 4 bases; nucleotides outside the gene matches: 8.

This chain uses TRBV6-5 with TRBJ1-1; perhaps TRBD1 as D (5 bases). This CDR3 region has 14 residues. Germline-derived CDR1 and CDR2 are MNHEY and SVGAGI. Trimming took 2 bases from V and 5 from J, leaving 12 bases between them. CDR3 protein: CASSYGAPGTEAFF. CDR3 coding DNA: TGTGCCAGCAGTTACGGGGCCCCGGGGACTGAAGCTTTCTTT.

Note on this clone: In the same sample, other DNA sequences code for this CDR3. The J gene is TRBJ2-3, the V gene TRBV7-9; D is perhaps TRBD2 (6 bases). Germline lookup yields CDR1 SEHNR and CDR2 FQNEAQ (reference sequence). The CDR3 consists of 15 residues. Trimming took off 5 bases at V and 0 bases at J, with 12 bases between the two ends. The CDR3 sequence: CASSLAGLSTDTQYF. The CDR3 DNA reads TGTGCCAGCAGCCTTGCGGGGCTTAGCACAGATACGCAGTATTTT.

A note on this clone: Within the sample, other DNA sequences also encode this same CDR3. This sequence joins TRBV7-3 and TRBJ2-1; TRBD1 matches at 7 bases. Germline CDR1 reads SGHTA; CDR2 reads FQGTGA. The CDR3 runs 15 residues. With 5 bases clipped from V and 0 bases from J, the junction kept 4 bases outside the gene matches. The CDR3 region has the DNA TGTGCCAGCAGCCTCGACAGGGCCTCCTACAATGAGCAGTTCTTC. It translates to CASSLDRASYNEQFF.

The chain links TRBV7-9 to TRBJ1-4; TRBD1 matches 8 bases. Trimming cost V 4 bases and J 6 bases; bases outside gene matches: 10. The CDR3 extends over 16 amino acids. Germline V gives CDR1 SEHNR, CDR2 FQNEAQ (reference sequence). This CDR3 is CASSSLRGQGDEKLFF. CDR3 nucleotide sequence: TGTGCCAGCAGCTCCCTAAGAGGACAGGGAGATGAAAAACTGTTTTTT.

CDR3 bases: TGTGCCATTCGGACTCCGGCGACAGCTAGGACGTATGGCTACACCTTC. Its translation is CAIRTPATARTYGYTF. The rearrangement uses TRBV19 and TRBJ1-2; possibly TRBD1 for D (5 bases). The V gene's germline CDR1 is LNHDA and CDR2 SQIVND (reference sequence). The V end lost 10 bases, the J end lost 5 bases, and 26 bases lay between the germline ends. This CDR3 is 16 amino acids long.

The chain is built from TRBV25-1 and TRBJ1-1, with TRBD1 as a possible D gene (6 bases). Per the germline V gene, CDR1 is MGHDK and CDR2 is SYGVNS. V lost 3 bases and J lost 0, with 8 bases in between. The CDR3 is 14 residues long. The CDR3 reads CASSDGGLNTEAFF. In nucleotides, the CDR3 is TGTGCCAGCAGTGATGGGGGGCTGAACACTGAAGCTTTCTTT.